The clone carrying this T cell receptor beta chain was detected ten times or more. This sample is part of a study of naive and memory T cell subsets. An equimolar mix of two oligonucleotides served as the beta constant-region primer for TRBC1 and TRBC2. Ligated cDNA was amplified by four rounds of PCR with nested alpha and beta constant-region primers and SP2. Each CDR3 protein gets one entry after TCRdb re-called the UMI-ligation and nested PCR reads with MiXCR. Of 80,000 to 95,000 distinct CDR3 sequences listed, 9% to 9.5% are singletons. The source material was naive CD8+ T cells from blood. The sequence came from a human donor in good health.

This CDR3 is CASSQDPKNNYGYTF. CDR3 nucleotide sequence: TGTGCCAGCAGCCAAGATCCAAAGAATAACTATGGCTACACCTTC. This chain uses TRBV14 with TRBJ1-2, with D unresolved. V lost 0 bases and J 1 base, leaving 9 bases between the germline ends. The germline V gene has CDR1 SGHDN and CDR2 FVKESK. CDR3 size: 15 residues.